Given below is one T cell receptor (beta chain) in context. What it binds is not known. This sample was taken from a study of blood T cells in healthy people across ages. The use of a sample-barcoded 5' primer and a J-beta primer mix characterized a second PCR of about 7 to 12 cycles. Every individual sample yielded 2.5 million or more paired-end reads (each containing CDR3). TCRdb called the 5' RACE reads again in MiXCR, with one record for every CDR3 protein. Of about 1.6 million distinct CDR3 sequences listed, roughly a third are singletons. The ends lost 4 bases at V and 5 bases at J; junction bases unmatched: 10. This CDR3 region has 17 residues. Germline CDR1 reads SGHVS; CDR2 reads FQNEAQ. Regarding the study as a whole: Compared with aged donors, long-lived donors showed fewer expanded clones, suggesting selection.

This rearrangement joins TRBV7-8 to TRBJ2-3; 12 nucleotides align to TRBD2. The material sequenced was blood. The TCR originated in a young woman in good health. CDR3 sequence reads: CASSSSSGRAFLDTQYF. The CDR3 DNA sequence: TGTGCCAGCAGCTCCTCTAGCGGGAGGGCCTTTTTAGATACGCAGTATTTT.